This T cell receptor (beta chain) derives from a study of neurological immune-mediated disorders. One entry per CDR3 protein, called by TCRdb with MiXCR from the 5' RACE reads. The sample includes around 31,000 distinct CDR3 sequences, 4% of them seen just once. This clonotype was picked up many times. The CDR3 totals 13 residues. V was shortened by 2 bases and J by 0 bases, with 6 bases between the two germline ends. Germline CDR1 reads SGHRS; CDR2 reads YFSETQ. This chain links TRBV5-1 with TRBJ2-7, with a weak D call TRBD2 (5 bases). The specimen sequenced was CD4+ T cells from blood. This TCR derives from a woman aged 40 to 55 in good health. The CDR3 protein is CASSFGSSYEQYF. CDR3 nucleotide sequence: TGCGCCAGCAGCTTTGGGAGCTCCTACGAGCAGTACTTC.